These 9 T cell receptor beta chains originate from one sample sequenced in a study of human T cells and chemical hapten exposure. Regarding time point: patch test 1, 2 weeks after DPC sensitization. Treatment described: therapeutic diphenylcyclopropenone sensitization with weekly scalp DPC. TCRdb used MiXCR to reprocess the RACE reads, holding one entry per CDR3 protein. The sample includes around 300,000 distinct CDR3 sequences, around 7% of them seen just once. The sequenced sample was whole blood, obtained in connection with sensitization to the hapten diphenylcyclopropenone (DPC). The receptors shown here come from a woman between 18 and 29 years old with alopecia areata. Some clones in this sample may be carry-over from other donors' samples.

The chain combines TRBV7-2 with TRBJ2-1; 7 nucleotides align to TRBD1. Germline V gene lookup returns CDR1 SGHTA and CDR2 FQGNSA. After removal of 5 bases from V and 5 bases from J, the junction contained 3 bases not matched to a gene. There are 13 residues in the CDR3. CDR3 bases: TGTGCCAGCAGCAGGGGGCAGGACAATGAGCAGTTCTTC. Its protein product is CASSRGQDNEQFF.

This clonotype was seen repeatedly, ten times or more. This rearrangement joins TRBV6-4 to TRBJ2-1; 11 bases line up with TRBD2. The CDR3 runs 13 residues. J was trimmed by 15 bases and V by 5 bases; bases with no gene match: 9. The germline V gene has CDR1 MRHNA and CDR2 SNTAGT. This CDR3 reads CASSLTSGDSMFF. CDR3 bases: TGTGCCAGCAGTTTGACTAGCGGGGACTCCATGTTCTTC.

This clonotype appeared many times. This sequence joins TRBV24-1 and TRBJ1-1; TRBD1 is a possible D gene (6 bases). The CDR3 is 13 residues long. With 10 bases removed from V and 1 base from J, the gap between germline ends came to 12 bases. Germline CDR1 and CDR2: KGHDR and SFDVKD. The CDR3 is CATLYRENTEAFF. The CDR3, as DNA: TGTGCCACTCTCTACAGGGAGAACACTGAAGCTTTCTTT.

This clonotype was counted a few times. CDR3 protein: CASSPQGANTEAFF. The DNA of the CDR3 is TGTGCCAGCTCACCGCAGGGGGCGAACACTGAAGCTTTCTTT. The rearrangement joins TRBV18 to TRBJ1-1, with 8 bases matching TRBD1. The CDR3 is 14 amino acids. The V segment lost 3 bases and the J segment 1 base; nucleotides outside the gene matches: 1. Germline lookup yields CDR1 KGHSH and CDR2 LQKENI.

This clonotype has a count of ten or more. The chain employs TRBV7-9 and TRBJ2-7, with a possible D match to TRBD1 (6 bases). This CDR3 contains 16 residues. Trimming left V 1 base short and J 3 bases short, with 16 bases between. Germline CDR1 reads SEHNR; CDR2 reads FQNEAQ (reference sequence). In nucleotides, the CDR3 is TGTGCCAGCAGCTTAGAAGGTTGGGGGCTCGTCTACGAGCAGTACTTC. The encoded protein is CASSLEGWGLVYEQYF.

This clonotype was seen only a few times. V and J are TRBV2 and TRBJ1-2; D not resolved. Trimming took off 5 bases at V and 1 base at J, with 11 bases between the two ends. CDR1 SNHLY and CDR2 FYNNEI come from the germline V gene. The CDR3 totals 14 residues. CDR3 residues: CASSTSSGNYGYTF. Here the CDR3 DNA reads TGTGCCAGCAGTACGTCCTCCGGTAACTATGGCTACACCTTC. The entire variable domain, with the rest obtained from reference TRBV2 and TRBJ1-2, is as follows: EPEVTQTPSHQVTQMGQEVILRCVPISNHLYFYWYRQILGQKVEFLVSFYNNEISEKSEIFDDQFSVERPDGSNFTLKIRSTKLEDSAMYFCASSTSSGNYGYTFGSGTRLTVV.

This clonotype was observed a few times. The genes are TRBV7-8 and TRBJ1-3; D is ambiguous. CDR1 and CDR2 (germline): SGHVS, FQNEAQ. V was trimmed by 5 bases and J by 2 bases, leaving 13 bases between them. CDR3 length: 15 residues. This CDR3 is CASSPEERTGNTIYF. The CDR3 DNA sequence: TGTGCCAGCAGCCCCGAGGAGAGGACTGGAAACACCATATATTTT. Filled out from reference TRBV7-8 and TRBJ1-3, the complete variable domain reads GAGVSQSPRYKVAKRGQDVALRCDPISGHVSLFWYQQALGQGPEFLTYFQNEAQLDKSGLPSDRFFAERPEGSVSTLKIQRTQQEDSAVYLCASSPEERTGNTIYFGEGSWLTVV.

The chain links TRBV20-1 to TRBJ1-1; 8 bases are shared with TRBD1. The CDR3 has 13 residues. V lost 3 bases and J lost 7; bases outside the gene matches: 7. Per the germline V gene, CDR1 is DFQATT and CDR2 is SNEGSKA (reference sequence). The CDR3 DNA reads as TGCAGTGCTAGGGACAGGGTAAAAAATGAAGCTTTCTTT. Protein product: CSARDRVKNEAFF.

The chain couples TRBV11-2 to TRBJ2-7; 9 nucleotides line up with TRBD2. The trim removed 8 bases at V and 5 bases at J, leaving 13 bases unmatched. The CDR3 covers 15 residues. Germline values: CDR1 SGHAT, CDR2 FQNNGV. CDR3 nucleotides: TGTGCCAGCGGCCCTACAGCGGGGGGCTCTGACGAGCAGTACTTC. Its protein is CASGPTAGGSDEQYF.